Many counts were recorded for the clone carrying this T cell receptor (beta chain). No antigen is known for it. The junction departs from germline at one end; a sequencing error may be responsible. The authors' processing: Sample-level TCR yields exhibited a median of approximately 88,000, with a range of roughly 20,000 to 750,000. TCRdb re-analysed the RACE reads in MiXCR, keeping a single row per CDR3 protein. TCRdb, not the authors, supplied the V and J calls. In the table there are fewer than 150,000 distinct CDR3 sequences, roughly 13% of which are singletons. The time point was: patch test 1, 2 weeks after DPC sensitization. The treatment: therapeutic diphenylcyclopropenone sensitization with weekly scalp DPC. Total RNA extraction was carried out from unfractionated whole blood. This CDR3 region has 13 residues. Germline CDR1 SGHDT, CDR2 YYEEEE. This entry is derived from a study of human T cells and chemical hapten exposure. Study-level information: Patients, chiefly female, had alopecia areata, totalis or universalis. Study-wide results and limits: Against controls, expanded TCRs gave rise to significantly more large CDR3 similarity clusters.

The TCR was taken from a man aged 18 to 30 with alopecia areata. Some clones in this sample may be carry-over from other donors' samples. The chain joins TRBV5-6 to TRBJ1-5; D is undetermined. Sample: whole blood, taken in connection with sensitization to the hapten diphenylcyclopropenone (DPC). As DNA, the CDR3 is TGTGCCAGCAGGTTGGGTAGCAATCAGCCCCAGCATTTT. Translation gives CASRLGSNQPQHF.